This T cell receptor beta chain was profiled in a study of blood T cells in healthy people across ages. Germline CDR1 MNHNS, CDR2 SASEGT. CDR3 length equals 15 residues. Trimming pared 0 bases from V and 2 bases from J, leaving 11 bases between. This clonotype showed up just a few times. Through a sample-barcoded 5' primer and a J-beta primer mix, a second PCR was run for about 6 to 11 cycles. TCRdb re-called the 5' RACE reads through MiXCR, storing one row per CDR3 protein. This sample has around 1.5 million distinct CDR3 sequences, with about 31% found just once. Sequencing was performed on blood. The rearrangement joins TRBV6-1 to TRBJ2-7; D is possibly TRBD1 (5 bases). The origin of this receptor is a woman between 25 and 40 years old in good health. DNA for the CDR3: TGTGCCAGCAGTGAAGCTGGCGGACACCCCTACGAGCAGTACTTC. Translation: CASSEAGGHPYEQYF.